This T cell receptor (beta chain) was documented in a study of cytomegalovirus exposure and HLA in healthy donors. Study-wide background: Early on, a data release was issued that held roughly 80 million unique TCRs from HLA-typed donors. Study-level points and caveats: For most subjects, TCR beta sequences were reported to predict HLA-A and HLA-B alleles with accuracy. There were several of the most significant clusters that appeared linked to common viral pathogens in a later analysis. In an earlier analysis, in fewer than 700 donors, most V segments appeared productive either ~90% or ~30% of the time.

Use of 60 Vbeta and 13 Jbeta primers characterized the PCR. Generated by immunoSEQ multiplex PCR, the TCRdb table keeps only in-frame clones and is missing some. The sample lists about 120,000 clones, 72% occurring once. Concerning this clone: Antigen specificity is unknown.

The sequence was obtained from a young man in good health and CMV-seronegative. The material sequenced was PBMCs.

CDR3 nucleotides: TGTGCCAGCAGGGAGGATGGGGTCTATGGCTACACCTTC. It encodes CASREDGVYGYTF. V and J are TRBV2 and TRBJ1-2; D is unclear. The CDR3 covers 13 residues. Germline assignment: CDR1 SNHLY and CDR2 FYNNEI. Trimming removed 6 bases from V and 4 bases from J, with 12 bases in between.